Listed here are 27 T cell receptor beta chains from one sample, sequenced in a study of blood T cell repertoires in COVID-19. Sequencing was performed with immunoSEQ multiplex PCR; in TCRdb, only in-frame clones are kept and a portion is missing. This sample has approximately 280,000 clones, with 75% to 90% found just once. The sequencing sample was made of PBMCs or T cells enriched from blood (not recorded which). All receptors derive from a woman in her forties or fifties who had recovered from COVID-19.

This clone was detected ten times or more. Written as DNA, the CDR3 is TGTGCCAGCAGCTTCAGGGGTCGAGCTTTCTTT. Protein: CASSFRGRAFF. The chain has TRBV5-6 and TRBJ1-1; perhaps TRBD1 as D (6 bases). V was clipped by 2 bases and J by 10 bases, with 9 bases between them. Germline CDR1 and CDR2: SGHDT and YYEEEE. This CDR3 is 11 amino acids long. The full variable domain, its missing parts supplied by reference TRBV5-6 and TRBJ1-1, is DAGVTQSPTHLIKTRGQQVTLRCSPKSGHDTVSWYQQALGQGPQFIFQYYEEEERQRGNFPDRFSGHQFPNYSSELNVNALLLGDSALYLCASSFRGRAFFGQGTRLTVV.

V gene TRBV30 combines with J gene TRBJ1-2, with no clear D. CDR1 is GTSNPN and CDR2 is SVGIG in the germline V gene (reference sequence). The germline V and J ends were trimmed by 3 bases and 2 bases, with 16 bases remaining between them. This CDR3 region has 15 residues. The CDR3 region has the DNA TGTGCCTGGAGATATCAGGCGCCAGTCAACTATGGCTACACCTTC. Protein: CAWRYQAPVNYGYTF.

The gene calls are TRBV7-2 and TRBJ2-5, with 7 positions matching TRBD2. CDR3 length: 15 residues. V lost 5 bases and J lost 5; bases outside the gene matches: 11. The V gene's germline CDR1 is SGHTA and CDR2 FQGNSA. The CDR3 coding sequence is TGTGCCAGCAGCCTGCTAGCGGCCGCGAGGGAGACCCAGTACTTC. Translating gives CASSLLAAARETQYF. Full variable domain (missing parts from reference TRBV7-2 and TRBJ2-5): GAGVSQSPSNKVTEKGKDVELRCDPISGHTALYWYRQSLGQGLEFLIYFQGNSAPDKSGLPSDRFSAERTGGSVSTLTIQRTQQEDSAVYLCASSLLAAARETQYFGPGTRLLVL.

The chain combines TRBV30 with TRBJ1-2, with D maybe TRBD1 (6 bases). V dropped 3 bases and J dropped 6 bases, with 20 bases sitting between them. The CDR3 contains 15 residues. Germline assignment: CDR1 GTSNPN and CDR2 SVGIG (reference sequence). CDR3 sequence: CAWRIVGGQLNGYTF. The CDR3 region has the DNA TGTGCCTGGAGGATCGTGGGGGGGCAACTGAATGGCTACACCTTC. The full variable domain, rest sourced from reference TRBV30 and TRBJ1-2, is SQTIHQWPATLVQPVGSPLSLECTVEGTSNPNLYWYRQAAGRGLQLLFYSVGIGQISSEVPQNLSASRPQDRQFILSSKKLLLSDSGFYLCAWRIVGGQLNGYTFGSGTRLTVV.

J is TRBJ2-7 and V is TRBV18; 8 bases are shared with TRBD2. The V gene's germline CDR1 is KGHSH and CDR2 LQKENI. CDR3 length: 14 amino acids. Losses at the gene ends were 4 bases for V and 5 bases for J; bases not matched to a gene: 7. DNA for the CDR3: TGTGCCAGCTCACTCAGCGGGAGATCGAACGAGCAGTACTTC. Amino acid sequence: CASSLSGRSNEQYF.

This clone was detected a few times. The CDR3 DNA reads as TGCGCCAGCAGCTTCCGGGACAGGGGAATTTCTAACTATGGCTACACCTTC. Protein sequence: CASSFRDRGISNYGYTF. The rearrangement uses TRBV5-1 and TRBJ1-2; TRBD1 matches at 10 bases. Germline values: CDR1 SGHRS, CDR2 YFSETQ. The length of the CDR3 is 17 residues. J was trimmed by 0 bases and V by 2 bases; bases with no gene match: 7.

The chain uses TRBV28 and TRBJ2-3; a weak D match, TRBD1 (5 bases). The CDR3 consists of 16 residues. V was trimmed by 5 bases and J by 0 bases, leaving 15 bases between them. CDR1 is MDHEN and CDR2 is SYDVKM in the germline V gene. This chain's CDR3 is CASSPNVWGSTDTQYF. In DNA form, the CDR3 reads TGTGCCAGCAGTCCCAACGTTTGGGGCAGCACAGATACGCAGTATTTT.

The gene calls are TRBV30 and TRBJ1-2; a weak D match, TRBD1 (5 bases). The germline V gene encodes CDR1 GTSNPN and CDR2 SVGIG (reference sequence). The CDR3 length is 13 residues. V was shortened by 0 bases and J by 8 bases, with 13 bases between the two germline ends. The CDR3 is CAWSVQIRVGYTF. As DNA, the CDR3 is TGTGCCTGGAGTGTACAGATCAGGGTAGGCTACACCTTC.

The V call is TRBV5-1, the J call TRBJ2-2; 15 nucleotides align to TRBD2. The V gene's germline CDR1 is SGHRS and CDR2 YFSETQ. This CDR3 comprises 17 residues. V dropped 0 bases and J dropped 5; count of bases not matched to a gene: 2. CDR3 sequence: CASSLEGTSGGTGELFF. CDR3 sequence (DNA): TGCGCCAGCAGCTTGGAAGGGACTAGCGGGGGGACCGGGGAGCTGTTTTTT.

This rearrangement joins TRBV19 to TRBJ1-2, with D possibly being TRBD1 (6 bases). V shed 4 bases and J shed 5 bases, with 26 bases lying between them. Per the germline V gene, CDR1 is LNHDA and CDR2 is SQIVND (reference sequence). This CDR3 has 18 amino acids. CDR3 region: CASSKDPKGVGTKYGYTF. CDR3 nucleotide sequence: TGTGCCAGTAGTAAAGACCCTAAGGGCGTCGGGACAAAGTATGGCTACACCTTC.

This clone turned up a few times. The chain is built from TRBV5-1 and TRBJ1-1; 9 nucleotides match TRBD1. V lost 0 bases and J lost 11; bases outside the gene matches: 11. The CDR3 totals 15 residues. CDR1 SGHRS and CDR2 YFSETQ come from the germline V gene. CDR3 DNA sequence: TGCGCCAGCAGCTTGGGACGGTTGGGACAGGGTCCGGCTTTCTTT. Its protein product is CASSLGRLGQGPAFF.

The CDR3 loop is CASREGQGQYQPQHF. Here the CDR3 DNA reads TGTGCCAGTAGGGAGGGACAGGGGCAATATCAGCCCCAGCATTTT. The chain couples TRBV19 to TRBJ1-5; 10 bases align to TRBD1. The J segment lost 5 bases and the V segment lost 6 bases, leaving 7 bases of the junction unmatched. Germline V gives CDR1 LNHDA, CDR2 SQIVND (reference sequence). CDR3 length: 15 amino acids.

The V gene is TRBV13, the J gene TRBJ2-7; 9 nucleotides agree with TRBD2. The CDR3 length is 14 residues. Germline-derived CDR1 and CDR2 are PRHDT and FYEKMQ (reference sequence). Trimming took 5 bases from V and 2 from J; bases not matched to a gene: 4. CDR3: CASSGRTSAYEQYF. The CDR3 DNA reads as TGTGCCAGCAGCGGCCGGACTAGCGCCTACGAGCAGTACTTC.

This clone was detected once. This chain uses TRBV7-2 with TRBJ1-4; D unclear. The CDR3 spans 14 residues. Trimming shortened V by 1 base and J by 8 bases, and 11 bases separated the two germline ends. Germline loops: CDR1 SGHTA, CDR2 FQGNSA. The CDR3 loop is CASSLEPGREKLFF. Written as DNA, the CDR3 is TGTGCCAGCAGCTTAGAACCCGGTCGCGAAAAACTGTTTTTT. Using reference TRBV7-2 and TRBJ1-4 for the parts outside the CDR3, the full variable domain is GAGVSQSPSNKVTEKGKDVELRCDPISGHTALYWYRQSLGQGLEFLIYFQGNSAPDKSGLPSDRFSAERTGGSVSTLTIQRTQQEDSAVYLCASSLEPGREKLFFGSGTQLSVL.

The chain links TRBV29-1 to TRBJ1-5, with 8 bases identical to TRBD1. The CDR3 has 14 residues. V lost 7 bases and J lost 6; bases outside the gene matches: 11. Germline-derived CDR1 and CDR2 are SQVTM and ANQGSEA. The CDR3 region is CSAGGDRGGQPQHF. The DNA for the CDR3 is TGCAGCGCCGGAGGCGACAGGGGAGGTCAGCCCCAGCATTTT.

The chain combines TRBV5-8 with TRBJ1-5, with D hard to call. The CDR3 sequence is 18 residues long. Trimming stripped 0 bases from V and 2 bases from J, with 18 bases between. The V gene's germline CDR1 is SGHTS and CDR2 YDEGEE. In nucleotides, the CDR3 is TGTGCCAGCAGCTTGGCCGAGCGGCAGAGCTATGGCAATCAGCCCCAGCATTTT. It yields the protein CASSLAERQSYGNQPQHF.

This clone was found once. V gene TRBV21-1 combines with J gene TRBJ2-2; the DNA was not compared with TRBD2, the D call given in the table. TRBV21-1 is deemed a pseudogene. This CDR3 spans 13 amino acids. The CDR3 coding sequence is TGTGCCAGCAGCACTACCGTCACCGGGGAGCTGTTTTTT. Translating it yields CASSTTVTGELFF.

The V and J genes are TRBV18 and TRBJ1-4; a possible D gene is TRBD1 (6 bases). The germline V gene has CDR1 KGHSH and CDR2 LQKENI. CDR3 size: 20 residues. With 4 bases removed from V and 6 bases from J, the gap between germline ends came to 30 bases. The CDR3 nucleotides are TGTGCCAGCTCACTGTATGCTAAAGGCAGAGGACGTTCAGGGGATGAAAAACTGTTTTTT. It translates to CASSLYAKGRGRSGDEKLFF.

The chain couples TRBV9 to TRBJ2-5; possibly TRBD1 for D (6 bases). Between the trimmed V and J ends, which lost 0 bases and 5 bases, there was a span of 11 bases. The germline V gene encodes CDR1 SGDLS and CDR2 YYNGEE. The CDR3 loop spans 14 amino acids. The CDR3 coding sequence is TGTGCCAGCAGCGTAGATGCAAGGGGGGAGACCCAGTACTTC. Encoded protein: CASSVDARGETQYF.

The rearrangement uses TRBV6-5 and TRBJ1-4; possibly TRBD1 for D (6 bases). Trimming took 2 bases from V and 8 from J, leaving 12 bases between them. The length of the CDR3 is 14 residues. Germline V lookup: CDR1 MNHEY, CDR2 SVGAGI. This CDR3 reads CASSYTGGREKLFF. The CDR3 nucleotides are TGTGCCAGCAGTTACACGGGGGGGCGGGAAAAACTGTTTTTT.

This chain links TRBV25-1 with TRBJ2-3; possible D gene TRBD2, 5 bases. The CDR3 totals 14 residues. Trimming cost V 4 bases and J 5 bases, with 13 bases left between them. CDR1 is MGHDK and CDR2 is SYGVNS in the germline V gene. The CDR3 sequence is CASSATAGIDTQYF. The CDR3 DNA reads TGTGCCAGCAGTGCAACGGCGGGTATAGATACGCAGTATTTT.

The chain combines TRBV7-2 with TRBJ1-5; no reliable D call. There are 14 residues in the CDR3. V lost 1 base, J lost 5 bases, and 9 bases lay in between. The V gene's germline CDR1 is SGHTA and CDR2 FQGNSA. The CDR3 DNA sequence: TGTGCCAGCAGCTTAGTGGGCAGAGATCAGCCCCAGCATTTT. It is translated as CASSLVGRDQPQHF.

The chain combines TRBV5-1 with TRBJ1-1; 7 bases align to TRBD1. Trimming took 4 bases from V and 1 from J; bases not matched to a gene: 7. The CDR3 is made up of 15 amino acids. Germline assignment: CDR1 SGHRS and CDR2 YFSETQ. CDR3 protein: CASSIPGQQNTEAFF. CDR3 nucleotide sequence: TGCGCCAGCAGCATCCCGGGACAGCAGAACACTGAAGCTTTCTTT. The full variable domain, completed using reference TRBV5-1 and TRBJ1-1, is KAGVTQTPRYLIKTRGQQVTLSCSPISGHRSVSWYQQTPGQGLQFLFEYFSETQRNKGNFPGRFSGRQFSNSRSEMNVSTLELGDSALYLCASSIPGQQNTEAFFGQGTRLTVV.

The CDR3 sequence: CAISERQGDTEAFF. In nucleotides, the CDR3 is TGTGCCATCAGTGAACGACAGGGGGACACTGAAGCTTTCTTT. The chain joins TRBV10-3 to TRBJ1-1; 9 nucleotides line up with TRBD1. The junction had 2 bases not matched to a gene; V was cut back by 3 bases and J by 3 bases. CDR1 ENHRY and CDR2 SYGVKD come from the germline V gene. The CDR3 sequence is 14 residues long.

J is TRBJ2-2 and V is TRBV12-3 or TRBV12-4; weak D call: TRBD1 (5 bases). V was shortened by 6 bases and J by 7 bases, with 12 bases between the two germline ends. The CDR3 runs to 13 residues. CDR3 sequence: CASSNRFSGELFF. CDR3 DNA: TGTGCCAGCAGCAACAGGTTCAGCGGGGAGCTGTTTTTT.

This sequence joins TRBV3-1 (or the pseudogene TRBV3-2) and TRBJ2-7; D perhaps matches TRBD1 (5 bases). Germline V gene sequence: CDR1 LGHDT, CDR2 YNNKEL (reference sequence). Trimming removed 0 bases at V and 3 bases at J, with 9 bases between. The CDR3 runs 14 residues. The CDR3 sequence: CASSQDLDNYEQYF. CDR3 in DNA: TGTGCCAGCAGCCAAGATCTGGACAACTACGAGCAGTACTTC.

This chain joins TRBV5-1 and TRBJ1-2, with 7 positions matching TRBD1. V was clipped by 3 bases and J by 5 bases; unmatched bases: 1. This CDR3 contains 12 residues. Germline CDR1 SGHRS, CDR2 YFSETQ. CDR3 loop: CASSWGQYGYTF. The CDR3, as DNA: TGCGCCAGCAGCTGGGGACAGTATGGCTACACCTTC.